A selection of T cell receptor beta chains follows, all from one sample in a study of identical twins. TCRdb passed the 5' RACE reads through MiXCR, listing each CDR3 protein once. This sample has around 340,000 distinct CDR3 sequences, with approximately 10% found just once. The sample comprised naive T cells sorted from blood. These receptors came from a woman aged 45-60 years in good health. Both conserved end residues are part of each CDR3. The order of the fields is D gene, V gene, J gene, clone size, CDR3 DNA, CDR3 protein. A D gene is named only where the DNA matches it firmly. Some rows mark clone size as missing; the rest say once, few, many or name a class of expanded clone.

d_call: -; v_call: TRBV6-5; j_call: TRBJ2-1; clone_size: few; cdr3_nt: TGTGCCAGCACCCTTGGCGATGAGCAGTTCTTC; cdr3_aa: CASTLGDEQFF
d_call: -; v_call: TRBV27; j_call: TRBJ2-5; clone_size: -; cdr3_nt: TGTGCCAGCAGGAACGGTTCCCAAGAGACCCAGTACTTC; cdr3_aa: CASRNGSQETQYF
d_call: TRBD1; v_call: TRBV27; j_call: TRBJ2-2; clone_size: -; cdr3_nt: TGTGCCAGCAGTTTACTGTTAAGGGGGACAGGGGGCTCGAACACCGGGGAGCTGTTTTTT; cdr3_aa: CASSLLLRGTGGSNTGELFF
d_call: -; v_call: TRBV7-2; j_call: TRBJ2-5; clone_size: few; cdr3_nt: TGTGCCAGCAGCCACTCGGGCGTAATCGAAGAGACCCAGTACTTC; cdr3_aa: CASSHSGVIEETQYF
d_call: -; v_call: TRBV11-3; j_call: TRBJ2-3; clone_size: -; cdr3_nt: TGTGCCAGCAGCTTAATCGCAGGCACAGATACGCAGTATTTT; cdr3_aa: CASSLIAGTDTQYF
d_call: -; v_call: TRBV6-5; j_call: TRBJ2-5; clone_size: few; cdr3_nt: TGTGCCAGCAGTTCCAGACTAGTAACCGAGACCCAGTACTTC; cdr3_aa: CASSSRLVTETQYF
d_call: -; v_call: TRBV5-6; j_call: TRBJ1-5; clone_size: many; cdr3_nt: TGTGCCAGCAATGGACAGTCCAATCAGCCCCAGCATTTT; cdr3_aa: CASNGQSNQPQHF
d_call: -; v_call: TRBV18; j_call: TRBJ1-2; clone_size: many; cdr3_nt: TGTGCCAGCTCACCACTTGCACAGCGTGGCTATGGCTACACCTTC; cdr3_aa: CASSPLAQRGYGYTF
d_call: -; v_call: TRBV20-1; j_call: TRBJ2-1; clone_size: -; cdr3_nt: TGCAGTGCTAGACCCGGGACGGCATTTTGGGATGAGCAGTTCTTC; cdr3_aa: CSARPGTAFWDEQFF
d_call: -; v_call: TRBV7-9; j_call: TRBJ2-1; clone_size: -; cdr3_nt: TGTGCCAGCACCCAAAAGGGGTTGGGCCATGAGCAGTTCTTC; cdr3_aa: CASTQKGLGHEQFF
d_call: -; v_call: TRBV7-6; j_call: TRBJ2-1; clone_size: many; cdr3_nt: TGTGCCAGCAGCCGTGGACCCTACAATGAGCAGTTCTTC; cdr3_aa: CASSRGPYNEQFF
d_call: TRBD2; v_call: TRBV20-1; j_call: TRBJ2-2; clone_size: few; cdr3_nt: TGCGCGGGAGCTTCGAACACCGGGGAGCTGTTTTTT; cdr3_aa: CAGASNTGELFF
d_call: TRBD1; v_call: TRBV29-1; j_call: TRBJ2-5; clone_size: few; cdr3_nt: TGCAGCTTCAGGGACAGGGTGTCCTTGGCCCAGTACTTC; cdr3_aa: CSFRDRVSLAQYF